These T cell receptor beta chains were read from a single sample in a study of blood T cell repertoires in COVID-19. Profiled with immunoSEQ multiplex PCR; TCRdb holds only in-frame clones, not every one. The sample lists a few hundred thousand clones; over 75% were seen once. The material sequenced was PBMCs or T cells enriched from blood (not recorded which). The receptors were sampled from a young man who had recovered from COVID-19. Each CDR3 is given with its conserved first and last residue. The D gene is left open where the match is weak. Clone size, where shown, is once, few, many, or a class for clones that have expanded.

V	size	D	J	CDR3	DNA
TRBV5-5	.	TRBD1	TRBJ1-2	CASSSGQGRVNYGYTF	TGTGCCAGCAGTTCCGGACAGGGTAGAGTTAACTATGGCTACACCTTC
TRBV24-1	.	TRBD1	TRBJ2-3	CATRDRRTDTQYF	TGTGCCACTCGGGACAGACGCACAGATACGCAGTATTTT
TRBV5-5	once	.	TRBJ2-5	CASSLAGPQETQYF	TGTGCCAGCAGCTTGGCGGGTCCCCAAGAGACCCAGTACTTC
TRBV6-6	.	.	TRBJ2-3	CASSYTSGSTDTQYF	TGTGCCAGCAGTTATACGTCCGGGAGCACAGATACGCAGTATTTT
TRBV6-2/TRBV6-3	once	.	TRBJ1-5	CASSYHGDSNQPQHF	TGTGCCAGCAGTTACCACGGGGATAGCAATCAGCCCCAGCATTTT
TRBV7-2	.	.	TRBJ1-1	CASSLSRGTEAFF	TGTGCCAGCAGCTTATCTCGGGGCACTGAAGCTTTCTTT
TRBV7-9	.	.	TRBJ2-5	CASSLGSSGTQYF	TGTGCCAGCAGCTTAGGGTCCAGCGGGACCCAGTACTTC
TRBV9	few	.	TRBJ2-7	CASSVEGLGEQYF	TGTGCCAGCAGCGTGGAGGGTCTGGGGGAGCAGTACTTC
TRBV4-3	.	.	TRBJ1-1	CASSQDLAGNKYAEAFF	TGCGCCAGCAGCCAAGACCTCGCAGGGAACAAATACGCTGAAGCTTTCTTT
TRBV7-8	.	.	TRBJ1-2	CASSLGGVDYGYTF	TGTGCCAGCAGCTTAGGGGGAGTGGACTATGGCTACACCTTC
TRBV16	.	TRBD1	TRBJ2-1	CASSQGTGGYSYNEQFF	TGTGCCAGCAGCCAAGGGACAGGGGGTTATTCGTACAATGAGCAGTTCTTC
TRBV13	.	.	TRBJ1-1	CASSAGEQAFF	TGTGCCAGCAGCGCGGGGGAGCAAGCTTTCTTT
TRBV5-1	.	TRBD1	TRBJ2-2	CASSGQGATGELFF	TGCGCCAGCAGCGGGCAGGGGGCAACCGGGGAGCTGTTTTTT
TRBV6-1	.	.	TRBJ2-4	CASSELDSRNIQYF	TGTGCCAGCAGTGAATTGGACTCAAGGAACATTCAGTACTTC
TRBV27	once	TRBD1	TRBJ2-4	CASSPRTGAVAKNIQYF	TGTGCCAGCAGTCCACGAACAGGGGCGGTGGCCAAAAACATTCAGTACTTC
TRBV7-9	.	.	TRBJ2-2	CASSPRDWYGTGELFF	TGTGCCAGCAGCCCACGGGACTGGTACGGCACCGGGGAGCTGTTTTTT
TRBV19	.	.	TRBJ2-5	CASSIHGAGAQETQYF	TGTGCCAGTAGTATCCACGGCGCAGGGGCGCAAGAGACCCAGTACTTC
TRBV19	.	TRBD2	TRBJ2-1	CASSISGDSVNEQFF	TGTGCCAGTAGTATTAGCGGGGATAGTGTCAATGAGCAGTTCTTC
TRBV7-2	.	TRBD1	TRBJ1-1	CASSFIRDRVNTEAFF	TGTGCCAGCAGCTTTATCCGGGACAGGGTGAACACTGAAGCTTTCTTT
TRBV7-9	.	.	TRBJ1-4	CASGRGGQGNEKLFF	TGTGCCAGCGGTCGAGGAGGGCAGGGTAATGAAAAACTGTTTTTT
TRBV5-1	.	TRBD2	TRBJ2-5	CASSYIGTSGQETQYF	TGCGCCAGCAGCTACATCGGGACTAGCGGGCAAGAGACCCAGTACTTC
TRBV9	.	TRBD1	TRBJ1-1	CASSAGQGVEAFF	TGTGCCAGCAGCGCTGGACAGGGGGTTGAAGCTTTCTTT
TRBV2	.	.	TRBJ1-2	CASSVEGRGVTNYGYTF	TGTGCCAGCAGTGTCGAGGGAAGAGGAGTTACTAACTATGGCTACACCTTC
TRBV7-9	.	TRBD1	TRBJ1-2	CASSLAGGDGYTF	TGTGCCAGCAGCTTAGCAGGGGGCGATGGCTACACCTTC
TRBV2	few	.	TRBJ1-1	CASSPQGSAFF	TGTGCCAGCAGCCCACAGGGCTCAGCTTTCTTT
TRBV6-5	once	TRBD1	TRBJ2-1	CASSSWTGGLNEQFF	TGTGCCAGCAGTTCCTGGACAGGGGGCTTGAATGAGCAGTTCTTC
TRBV12-5	.	TRBD1	TRBJ1-1	CASGSPVRQGATEAFF	TGTGCTAGTGGTTCCCCGGTGAGACAGGGGGCAACTGAAGCTTTCTTT
TRBV6-5	.	.	TRBJ1-1	CASSYGGVDTEAFF	TGTGCCAGCAGTTACGGGGGGGTAGACACTGAAGCTTTCTTT
TRBV7-2	.	TRBD2	TRBJ2-1	CASSKTSSLYNEQFF	TGTGCCAGCAGCAAGACTAGCAGCCTCTACAATGAGCAGTTCTTC
TRBV6-6	.	.	TRBJ1-2	CASSYSLSYGYTF	TGTGCCAGCAGTTACTCCTTGAGCTATGGCTACACCTTC
TRBV6-5	.	TRBD1	TRBJ1-4	CASSYSQGQNEKLFF	TGTGCCAGCAGTTACTCCCAGGGACAGAATGAAAAACTGTTTTTT
TRBV18	few	.	TRBJ2-7	CASSPSAGDEQYF	TGTGCCAGCTCACCTTCGGCAGGGGACGAGCAGTACTTC
TRBV5-8	once	.	TRBJ2-4	CASSLASGEPKGNIQYF	TGTGCCAGCAGCTTGGCCTCGGGGGAACCGAAGGGAAACATTCAGTACTTC
TRBV7-2	.	.	TRBJ1-4	CASSVRGGTNEKLFF	TGTGCCAGCAGCGTTAGGGGGGGGACTAATGAAAAACTGTTTTTT
TRBV7-8	.	.	TRBJ2-2	CASSFAGVTGELFF	TGTGCCAGCAGCTTTGCAGGGGTCACCGGGGAGCTGTTTTTT
TRBV18	.	TRBD1	TRBJ1-6	CASSTQGQGNSPLHF	TGTGCCAGCTCAACACAGGGACAGGGCAATTCACCCCTCCACTTT
TRBV10-3	.	.	TRBJ2-5	CAISEGAPETQYF	TGTGCCATCAGTGAGGGGGCCCCAGAGACCCAGTACTTC
TRBV3-1/TRBV3-2	.	TRBD1	TRBJ2-5	CASSSRGPQYF	TGTGCCAGCAGCTCCAGGGGGCCCCAGTACTTC
TRBV28	once	.	TRBJ2-7	CASSSDNYEQYF	TGTGCCAGCAGTTCAGACAACTACGAGCAGTACTTC
TRBV7-2	.	.	TRBJ1-5	CASSLFTGGPGSNQPQHF	TGTGCCAGCAGCTTATTCACCGGGGGACCTGGGAGCAATCAGCCCCAGCATTTT
TRBV11-2	few	.	TRBJ1-4	CASSLSSPATNEKLFF	TGTGCCAGCAGCTTGAGCTCTCCTGCAACTAATGAAAAACTGTTTTTT
TRBV6-4	.	TRBD1	TRBJ1-1	CASRRTGGTEAFF	TGTGCCAGCAGAAGGACAGGAGGTACTGAAGCTTTCTTT
TRBV19	few	TRBD1	TRBJ1-5	CASSIWTGDQPQHF	TGTGCCAGTAGTATCTGGACAGGGGATCAGCCCCAGCATTTT
TRBV3-1/TRBV3-2	.	.	TRBJ2-7	CASSQDAAGVAYEQYF	TGTGCCAGCAGCCAAGATGCGGCAGGGGTGGCCTACGAGCAGTACTTC
TRBV29-1	.	.	TRBJ2-7	CSVGGNPYEQYF	TGCAGCGTTGGAGGGAATCCCTACGAGCAGTACTTC